The rows below give T cell receptor beta chains drawn from one sample of a study of blood T cell repertoires in COVID-19. The data were produced by immunoSEQ multiplex PCR, yet TCRdb's version contains in-frame clones alone and is incomplete. The table includes around 150,000 clones, 60% to 80% detected once. The sample was PBMCs or T cells enriched from blood (not recorded which). The receptors originated from a woman between 45 and 65 years old who had recovered from COVID-19. The CDR3 runs from the conserved cysteine through the conserved F or W. The D gene is left open where the match is weak. A row's size may be missing; if present it is once, few, many or a size class.

d_gene: NA
v_gene: TRBV27
j_gene: TRBJ2-3
abundance: NA
CDR3nt: TGTGCCAGCAGTTGGTTTGGTACCCGCGAAGATACGCAGTATTTT
CDR3aa: CASSWFGTREDTQYF

d_gene: TRBD2
v_gene: TRBV6-5
j_gene: TRBJ2-5
abundance: NA
CDR3nt: TGTGCCAGCAGTTCAGGTCGACTAGCGGGGGAGACCCAGTACTTC
CDR3aa: CASSSGRLAGETQYF

d_gene: NA
v_gene: TRBV29-1
j_gene: TRBJ2-7
abundance: NA
CDR3nt: TGCAGCGCGAAGATTAGCTCCTACGAGCAGTACTTC
CDR3aa: CSAKISSYEQYF

d_gene: NA
v_gene: TRBV2
j_gene: TRBJ1-5
abundance: NA
CDR3nt: TGTGCCAGCAGCGAAAGAGGAGGGGGGGCGCTTTATAGACCGAATTTT
CDR3aa: CASSERGGGALYRPNF

d_gene: NA
v_gene: TRBV4-2
j_gene: TRBJ2-2
abundance: once
CDR3nt: TGTGCCAGCAGCCAAGTGACAGGACCGTTCACCGGGGAGCTGTTTTTT
CDR3aa: CASSQVTGPFTGELFF

d_gene: NA
v_gene: TRBV25-1
j_gene: TRBJ1-2
abundance: few
CDR3nt: TGTGCCAGCAGCCCAGGGTATGGCTACACCTTC
CDR3aa: CASSPGYGYTF

d_gene: NA
v_gene: TRBV6-2/TRBV6-3
j_gene: TRBJ2-7
abundance: NA
CDR3nt: TGTGCCAGCAGTTACCGTCAGGCGGGAAAGTACGAGCAGTACTTC
CDR3aa: CASSYRQAGKYEQYF

d_gene: NA
v_gene: TRBV7-9
j_gene: TRBJ2-2
abundance: NA
CDR3nt: TGTGGTGCTAGCTCAGGCGTCACCGGGGAGCTGTTTTTT
CDR3aa: CGASSGVTGELFF

d_gene: TRBD1
v_gene: TRBV27
j_gene: TRBJ1-2
abundance: NA
CDR3nt: TGTGCCAGCAGTCAGCCGGGACAGGGGGCTGAAGGCTACACCTTC
CDR3aa: CASSQPGQGAEGYTF

d_gene: NA
v_gene: TRBV28
j_gene: TRBJ1-2
abundance: once
CDR3nt: TGTGCCAGCAAAGAGGGTGCCTATGGCTACACCTTC
CDR3aa: CASKEGAYGYTF

d_gene: NA
v_gene: TRBV6-5
j_gene: TRBJ1-5
abundance: NA
CDR3nt: TGTGCCAGCAGTATCGACTATTATAGCAATCAGCCCCAGCATTTT
CDR3aa: CASSIDYYSNQPQHF

d_gene: NA
v_gene: TRBV29-1
j_gene: TRBJ2-1
abundance: once
CDR3nt: TGCAGCGTTGGACAGTCTCTCTACAATGAGCAGTTCTTC
CDR3aa: CSVGQSLYNEQFF

d_gene: NA
v_gene: TRBV3-1/TRBV3-2
j_gene: TRBJ2-2
abundance: NA
CDR3nt: TGTGCCAGCAGCCTCGGACAGAGACGGGGCGGGGAGCTGTTTTTT
CDR3aa: CASSLGQRRGGELFF

d_gene: NA
v_gene: TRBV18
j_gene: TRBJ1-1
abundance: few
CDR3nt: TGTGCCAGCTCACCAGAGGGGGGGGCAAGGACTGAAGCTTTCTTT
CDR3aa: CASSPEGGARTEAFF

d_gene: TRBD1
v_gene: TRBV12-5
j_gene: TRBJ2-3
abundance: few
CDR3nt: TGTGCTAGTGGTTTGTCAGGGGGCTCAGATACGCAGTATTTT
CDR3aa: CASGLSGGSDTQYF

d_gene: TRBD1
v_gene: TRBV4-1
j_gene: TRBJ1-2
abundance: NA
CDR3nt: TGCGCCAGCAGCCAAGTCGTCCAGGGGGCCTATGGCTACACCTTC
CDR3aa: CASSQVVQGAYGYTF

d_gene: NA
v_gene: TRBV5-1
j_gene: TRBJ2-7
abundance: NA
CDR3nt: TGCGCCAGCAGCTGGCGATCAGGCAACGAGCAGTACTTC
CDR3aa: CASSWRSGNEQYF

d_gene: NA
v_gene: TRBV2
j_gene: TRBJ1-2
abundance: NA
CDR3nt: TGTGCCAGCAGGGCGGGGGGATTTCGCTATGGCTACACCTTC
CDR3aa: CASRAGGFRYGYTF

d_gene: NA
v_gene: TRBV30
j_gene: TRBJ1-5
abundance: NA
CDR3nt: TGTGCCTGGAGTCGACAGCTCCATCAGCCCCAGCATTTT
CDR3aa: CAWSRQLHQPQHF

d_gene: TRBD2
v_gene: TRBV11-3
j_gene: TRBJ2-3
abundance: NA
CDR3nt: TGTGCCAGCAGCTCGCCGGGGGTTAGCGGGGGCAACACAGATACGCAGTATTTT
CDR3aa: CASSSPGVSGGNTDTQYF

d_gene: NA
v_gene: TRBV27
j_gene: TRBJ2-7
abundance: NA
CDR3nt: TGTGCCAGCAGTTCCGTCTACGAGCAGTACTTC
CDR3aa: CASSSVYEQYF

d_gene: TRBD1
v_gene: TRBV5-6
j_gene: TRBJ1-6
abundance: NA
CDR3nt: TGTGCCAGCAGCTTGTGGACAGGGTTGAATTCACCCCTCCACTTT
CDR3aa: CASSLWTGLNSPLHF

d_gene: NA
v_gene: TRBV9
j_gene: TRBJ2-1
abundance: NA
CDR3nt: TGTGCCAGCAGCGTTTGGCAGGAAGCCTACAATGAGCAGTTCTTC
CDR3aa: CASSVWQEAYNEQFF

d_gene: TRBD1
v_gene: TRBV5-1
j_gene: TRBJ2-3
abundance: NA
CDR3nt: TGCGCCAGCAGCGTGAGTGGGGACAGGCGACTCACAGATACGCAGTATTTT
CDR3aa: CASSVSGDRRLTDTQYF

d_gene: TRBD1
v_gene: TRBV5-4
j_gene: TRBJ2-1
abundance: NA
CDR3nt: TGTGCCAGCAGCTTCGACAGGGAAAGCTACAATGAGCAGTTCTTC
CDR3aa: CASSFDRESYNEQFF

d_gene: NA
v_gene: TRBV5-4
j_gene: TRBJ1-2
abundance: NA
CDR3nt: TGTGCCAGCAGCTTGCGCCAGGGACTTGGCTACACCTTC
CDR3aa: CASSLRQGLGYTF

d_gene: NA
v_gene: TRBV6-2/TRBV6-3
j_gene: TRBJ2-4
abundance: NA
CDR3nt: TGTGCCAGCAGTTACGAACTAGTAAAAAACATTCAGTACTTC
CDR3aa: CASSYELVKNIQYF

d_gene: NA
v_gene: TRBV6-5
j_gene: TRBJ1-3
abundance: NA
CDR3nt: TGTGCCAGCAGCCCCTTCCGACAGGCTGGAAACACCATATATTTT
CDR3aa: CASSPFRQAGNTIYF

d_gene: NA
v_gene: TRBV7-3
j_gene: TRBJ1-6
abundance: NA
CDR3nt: TGTGCCAGCAGCTTAACACGGGGATCACCCCTCCACTTT
CDR3aa: CASSLTRGSPLHF

d_gene: NA
v_gene: TRBV11-2
j_gene: TRBJ1-1
abundance: NA
CDR3nt: TGTGCCAGCAGCGCCTCGGTAAAATCTGAAGCTTTCTTT
CDR3aa: CASSASVKSEAFF

d_gene: TRBD1
v_gene: TRBV12-5
j_gene: TRBJ1-5
abundance: NA
CDR3nt: TGTGCTAGTGCCAATACAGGGGGCGCGGGGCAGCCCCAGCATTTT
CDR3aa: CASANTGGAGQPQHF

d_gene: TRBD2
v_gene: TRBV9
j_gene: TRBJ2-5
abundance: NA
CDR3nt: TGTGCCAGCAGCGTAGGGGTAGCGGGAGGGCCGGTGGAGACCCAGTACTTC
CDR3aa: CASSVGVAGGPVETQYF

d_gene: NA
v_gene: TRBV1
j_gene: TRBJ1-5
abundance: NA
CDR3nt: TGCACCAGCAGCCAAGAATCCCCAGGAACTCAGCCCCAGCATTTT
CDR3aa: CTSSQESPGTQPQHF

d_gene: NA
v_gene: TRBV15
j_gene: TRBJ2-1
abundance: NA
CDR3nt: TGTGCCACCAGCAGAGAGCTAGGTTACAATGAGCAGTTCTTC
CDR3aa: CATSRELGYNEQFF

d_gene: NA
v_gene: TRBV29-1
j_gene: TRBJ1-1
abundance: few
CDR3nt: TGCAGCGTTTTTGCAGGGATTATGAACACTGAAGCTTTCTTT
CDR3aa: CSVFAGIMNTEAFF

d_gene: NA
v_gene: TRBV2
j_gene: TRBJ1-2
abundance: NA
CDR3nt: TGTGCCAGCGGGAACAGGCTGGATGGCTACACCTTC
CDR3aa: CASGNRLDGYTF

d_gene: TRBD2
v_gene: TRBV19
j_gene: TRBJ2-7
abundance: NA
CDR3nt: TGTGCCAGTACCCCTTTAGGAGGGTTTAGCGGGGAGCAGTACTTC
CDR3aa: CASTPLGGFSGEQYF

d_gene: NA
v_gene: TRBV28
j_gene: TRBJ1-5
abundance: NA
CDR3nt: TGTGCCAGCGAGCAGGGCAATCAGCCCCAGCATTTT
CDR3aa: CASEQGNQPQHF

d_gene: TRBD1
v_gene: TRBV11-2
j_gene: TRBJ2-7
abundance: NA
CDR3nt: TGTGCCAGCAGTCCATTCGGGACAGGGGGGGTCGGCGAGCAGTACTTC
CDR3aa: CASSPFGTGGVGEQYF

d_gene: TRBD1
v_gene: TRBV12-3/TRBV12-4
j_gene: TRBJ1-2
abundance: once
CDR3nt: TGTGCTGTAAGGACAGGGGAAAACTATGGCTACACCTTC
CDR3aa: CAVRTGENYGYTF

d_gene: NA
v_gene: TRBV3-1/TRBV3-2
j_gene: TRBJ1-2
abundance: NA
CDR3nt: TGTGCCAGCAGCCAAGATCCCCAGGGACATCGGGGCTACACCTTC
CDR3aa: CASSQDPQGHRGYTF

d_gene: TRBD1
v_gene: TRBV5-8
j_gene: TRBJ1-6
abundance: NA
CDR3nt: TGTGCCAGCAGCTTGGTACAGGGGACTTCACCCCTCCACTTT
CDR3aa: CASSLVQGTSPLHF

d_gene: NA
v_gene: TRBV1
j_gene: TRBJ2-4
abundance: NA
CDR3nt: TGCACCAGCAGCCAAGATGAGGTGGACAGGCAAATCAAAAACATTCAGTACTTC
CDR3aa: CTSSQDEVDRQIKNIQYF

d_gene: NA
v_gene: TRBV19
j_gene: TRBJ2-5
abundance: NA
CDR3nt: TGTGCCAGCACCTATAGGAGGTGCTGGGAGACCCAGTACTTC
CDR3aa: CASTYRRCWETQYF

d_gene: NA
v_gene: TRBV11-2
j_gene: TRBJ2-1
abundance: NA
CDR3nt: TGTGCCAGCAGCCCAGGGCGGGACTCCTACAATGAGCAGTTCTTC
CDR3aa: CASSPGRDSYNEQFF

d_gene: NA
v_gene: TRBV21-1
j_gene: TRBJ2-3
abundance: NA
CDR3nt: TGTGCCAGCAGCATCATTCGGGGGGCCCGCCTCACAGATACGCAGTATTTT
CDR3aa: CASSIIRGARLTDTQYF

d_gene: NA
v_gene: TRBV3-1/TRBV3-2
j_gene: TRBJ2-1
abundance: NA
CDR3nt: TGTGCCAGCAGCCAAGGGAGGGGCGCGTCCGGGGAGCAGTTCTTC
CDR3aa: CASSQGRGASGEQFF

d_gene: NA
v_gene: TRBV7-6
j_gene: TRBJ1-1
abundance: few
CDR3nt: TGTGCCAGCAGCCCGCAAGAGAGTAAGACTGAAGCTTTCTTT
CDR3aa: CASSPQESKTEAFF

d_gene: NA
v_gene: TRBV7-2
j_gene: TRBJ1-2
abundance: NA
CDR3nt: TGTGCCAGCAGCCTTCGGGGCCCGGGAGGTGGCTACACCTTC
CDR3aa: CASSLRGPGGGYTF